These T cell receptor beta chains were read from a single sample in a study of lymphopenia after photon versus proton radiotherapy. The assay was immunoSEQ multiplex PCR, and TCRdb's table has in-frame clones only and misses some. The profile shows 20,000 or so clones, 70% to 90% of them singletons. Here the sequenced sample was peripheral blood, taken from a patient treated with photon-based radiotherapy. The receptors were gathered from a woman aged 50 to 60 with pancreatic cancer. CDR3s include the opening cysteine and the closing phenylalanine or tryptophan. The order of the fields is clone size, D gene, J gene, V gene, CDR3 protein, CDR3 DNA. A D gene is named only where the DNA matches it firmly. Only part of the rows carry a size: once, few, many, or a class if the clone is expanded.

clone size: -; D gene: TRBD1; J gene: TRBJ2-7; V gene: TRBV7-8; CDR3 protein: CASSFPETGDDREQYF; CDR3 DNA: TGTGCCAGCAGCTTCCCCGAGACAGGGGACGATAGGGAGCAGTACTTC
clone size: -; D gene: TRBD2; J gene: TRBJ2-1; V gene: TRBV30; CDR3 protein: CAWNPTSGRALNEQFF; CDR3 DNA: TGTGCCTGGAATCCTACTAGCGGGAGGGCCCTCAATGAGCAGTTCTTC
clone size: -; D gene: -; J gene: TRBJ2-7; V gene: TRBV5-1; CDR3 protein: CASRGTGQSSYEQYF; CDR3 DNA: TGCGCCAGCAGGGGTACGGGACAAAGCTCCTACGAGCAGTACTTC
clone size: -; D gene: -; J gene: TRBJ2-1; V gene: TRBV29-1; CDR3 protein: CSASEGYNEQFF; CDR3 DNA: TGCAGCGCGTCGGAGGGTTACAATGAGCAGTTCTTC
clone size: -; D gene: -; J gene: TRBJ2-1; V gene: TRBV7-9; CDR3 protein: CASSRQAGIGNEQFF; CDR3 DNA: TGTGCCAGCAGCCGACAGGCAGGAATAGGCAATGAGCAGTTCTTC
clone size: -; D gene: TRBD1; J gene: TRBJ1-1; V gene: TRBV13; CDR3 protein: CASSPRSRTGGTEAFF; CDR3 DNA: TGTGCCAGCAGCCCGAGATCTAGAACAGGGGGCACTGAAGCTTTCTTT
clone size: -; D gene: -; J gene: TRBJ2-1; V gene: TRBV4-2; CDR3 protein: CASSHVGGYNEQFF; CDR3 DNA: TGTGCCAGCAGCCATGTAGGGGGGTACAATGAGCAGTTCTTC
clone size: -; D gene: -; J gene: TRBJ2-5; V gene: TRBV7-3; CDR3 protein: CASSSRRGETQYF; CDR3 DNA: TGTGCCAGCAGCTCCCGGAGAGGAGAGACCCAGTACTTC
clone size: -; D gene: -; J gene: TRBJ1-5; V gene: TRBV27; CDR3 protein: CASSLSNQGHQPQHF; CDR3 DNA: TGTGCCAGCAGTTTAAGTAACCAGGGTCATCAGCCCCAGCATTTT
clone size: -; D gene: -; J gene: TRBJ1-4; V gene: TRBV7-9; CDR3 protein: CASSFLQATNEKLFF; CDR3 DNA: TGTGCCAGCAGCTTCTTACAGGCAACTAATGAAAAACTGTTTTTT
clone size: -; D gene: -; J gene: TRBJ2-1; V gene: TRBV7-2; CDR3 protein: CASSLGSSYNEQFF; CDR3 DNA: TGTGCCAGCAGCTTGGGTAGCTCCTACAATGAGCAGTTCTTC
clone size: -; D gene: -; J gene: TRBJ2-5; V gene: TRBV18; CDR3 protein: CASSRLASLQETQYF; CDR3 DNA: TGTGCCAGCTCACGCTTGGCGTCCCTCCAAGAGACCCAGTACTTC
clone size: -; D gene: TRBD2; J gene: TRBJ2-1; V gene: TRBV11-2; CDR3 protein: CASSSVAGVGNEQFF; CDR3 DNA: TGTGCCAGCAGCTCCGTAGCGGGAGTTGGCAATGAGCAGTTCTTC
clone size: -; D gene: -; J gene: TRBJ1-5; V gene: TRBV4-3; CDR3 protein: CASSQDRADQPQHF; CDR3 DNA: TGCGCCAGCAGCCAAGATAGGGCGGATCAGCCCCAGCATTTT
clone size: -; D gene: -; J gene: TRBJ2-5; V gene: TRBV5-5; CDR3 protein: CASSFRGGTEETQYF; CDR3 DNA: TGTGCCAGCAGCTTTAGGGGCGGGACAGAAGAGACCCAGTACTTC
clone size: -; D gene: -; J gene: TRBJ2-1; V gene: TRBV27; CDR3 protein: CASRILQGGSEQFF; CDR3 DNA: TGTGCCAGCAGGATCCTCCAGGGGGGGAGTGAGCAGTTCTTC
clone size: -; D gene: TRBD2; J gene: TRBJ2-5; V gene: TRBV4-3; CDR3 protein: CASSPRSGGSGTQYF; CDR3 DNA: TGCGCCAGCAGCCCCAGGAGCGGGGGGAGCGGGACCCAGTACTTC
clone size: few; D gene: -; J gene: TRBJ1-5; V gene: TRBV19; CDR3 protein: CASNQGNQPQHF; CDR3 DNA: TGTGCCAGTAATCAGGGGAATCAGCCCCAGCATTTT
clone size: -; D gene: TRBD1; J gene: TRBJ1-1; V gene: TRBV6-5; CDR3 protein: CATKTGTLNTEAFF; CDR3 DNA: TGTGCCACCAAGACAGGGACCCTGAACACTGAAGCTTTCTTT
clone size: -; D gene: -; J gene: TRBJ1-5; V gene: TRBV29-1; CDR3 protein: CSVGEGLSNQPQHF; CDR3 DNA: TGCAGCGTTGGGGAGGGACTTAGCAATCAGCCCCAGCATTTT
clone size: -; D gene: -; J gene: TRBJ1-3; V gene: TRBV15; CDR3 protein: CATSRDEVVIGNTIYF; CDR3 DNA: TGTGCCACCAGCAGAGATGAAGTGGTGATTGGAAACACCATATATTTT
clone size: medium-sized; D gene: TRBD1; J gene: TRBJ2-7; V gene: TRBV2; CDR3 protein: CAIQPTGYEQYF; CDR3 DNA: TGTGCCATCCAACCGACAGGGTACGAGCAGTACTTC
clone size: -; D gene: TRBD1; J gene: TRBJ2-7; V gene: TRBV9; CDR3 protein: CASSATTGEAYEQYF; CDR3 DNA: TGTGCCAGCAGCGCCACGACAGGGGAAGCCTACGAGCAGTACTTC
clone size: -; D gene: -; J gene: TRBJ2-7; V gene: TRBV7-2; CDR3 protein: CASSPDSGQNSYEQYF; CDR3 DNA: TGTGCCAGCAGCCCGGACAGTGGCCAAAACTCCTACGAGCAGTACTTC
clone size: -; D gene: TRBD2; J gene: TRBJ2-3; V gene: TRBV9; CDR3 protein: CASSVGTSGSGTDTQYF; CDR3 DNA: TGTGCCAGCAGCGTAGGGACTAGCGGGAGTGGGACAGATACGCAGTATTTT